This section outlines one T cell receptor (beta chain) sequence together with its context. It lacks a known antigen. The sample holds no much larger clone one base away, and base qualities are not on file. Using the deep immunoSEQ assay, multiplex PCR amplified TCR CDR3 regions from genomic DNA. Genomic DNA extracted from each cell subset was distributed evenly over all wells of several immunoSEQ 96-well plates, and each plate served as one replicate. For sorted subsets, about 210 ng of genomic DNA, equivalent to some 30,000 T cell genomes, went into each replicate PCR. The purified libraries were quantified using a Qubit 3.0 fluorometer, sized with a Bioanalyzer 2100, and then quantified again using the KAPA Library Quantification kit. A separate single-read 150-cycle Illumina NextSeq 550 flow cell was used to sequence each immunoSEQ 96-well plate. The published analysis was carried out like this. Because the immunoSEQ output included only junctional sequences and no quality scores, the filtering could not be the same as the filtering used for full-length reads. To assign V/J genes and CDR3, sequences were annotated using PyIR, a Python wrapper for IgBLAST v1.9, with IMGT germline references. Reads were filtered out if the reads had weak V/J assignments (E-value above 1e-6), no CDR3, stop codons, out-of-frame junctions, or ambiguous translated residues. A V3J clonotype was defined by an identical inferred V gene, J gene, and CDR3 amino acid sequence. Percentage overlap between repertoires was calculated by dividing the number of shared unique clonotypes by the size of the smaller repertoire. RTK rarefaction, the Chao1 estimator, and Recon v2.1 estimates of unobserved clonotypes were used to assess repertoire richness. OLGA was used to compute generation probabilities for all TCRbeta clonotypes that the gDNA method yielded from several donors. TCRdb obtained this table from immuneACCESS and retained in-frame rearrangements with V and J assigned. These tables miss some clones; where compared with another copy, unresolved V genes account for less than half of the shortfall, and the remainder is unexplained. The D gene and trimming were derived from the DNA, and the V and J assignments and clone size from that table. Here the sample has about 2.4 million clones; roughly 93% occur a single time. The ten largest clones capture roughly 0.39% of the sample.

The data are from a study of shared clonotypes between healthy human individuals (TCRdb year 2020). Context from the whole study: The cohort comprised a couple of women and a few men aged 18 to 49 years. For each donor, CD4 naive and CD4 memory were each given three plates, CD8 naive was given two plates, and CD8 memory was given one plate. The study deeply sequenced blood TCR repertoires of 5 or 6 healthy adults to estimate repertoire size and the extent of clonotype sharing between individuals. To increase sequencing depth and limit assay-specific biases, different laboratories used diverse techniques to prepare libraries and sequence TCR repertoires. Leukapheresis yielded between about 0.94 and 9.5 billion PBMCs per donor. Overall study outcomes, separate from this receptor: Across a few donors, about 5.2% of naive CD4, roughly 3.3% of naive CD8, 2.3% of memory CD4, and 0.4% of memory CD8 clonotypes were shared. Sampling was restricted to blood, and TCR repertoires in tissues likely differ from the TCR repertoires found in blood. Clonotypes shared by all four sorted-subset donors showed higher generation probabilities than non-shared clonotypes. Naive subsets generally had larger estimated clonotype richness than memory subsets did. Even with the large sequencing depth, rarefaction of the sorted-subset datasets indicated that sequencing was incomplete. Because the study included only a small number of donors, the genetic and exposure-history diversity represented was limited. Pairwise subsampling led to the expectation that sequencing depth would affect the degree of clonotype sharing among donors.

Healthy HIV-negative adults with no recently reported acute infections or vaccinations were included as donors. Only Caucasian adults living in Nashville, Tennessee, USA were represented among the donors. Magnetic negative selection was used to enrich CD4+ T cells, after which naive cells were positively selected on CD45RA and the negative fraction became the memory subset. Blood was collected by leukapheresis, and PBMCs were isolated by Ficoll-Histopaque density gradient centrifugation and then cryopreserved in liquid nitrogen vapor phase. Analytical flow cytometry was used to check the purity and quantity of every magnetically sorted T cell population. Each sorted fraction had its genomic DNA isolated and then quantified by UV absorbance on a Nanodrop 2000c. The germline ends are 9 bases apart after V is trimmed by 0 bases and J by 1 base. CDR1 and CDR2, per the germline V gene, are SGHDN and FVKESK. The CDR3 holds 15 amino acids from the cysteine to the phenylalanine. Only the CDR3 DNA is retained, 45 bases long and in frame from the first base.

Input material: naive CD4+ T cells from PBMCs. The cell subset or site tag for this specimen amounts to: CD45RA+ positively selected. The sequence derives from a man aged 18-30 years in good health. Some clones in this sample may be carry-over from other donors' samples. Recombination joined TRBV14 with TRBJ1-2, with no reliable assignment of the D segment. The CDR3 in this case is CASSQEFGLNYGYTF. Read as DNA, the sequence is TGTGCCAGCAGCCAAGAGTTTGGGCTTAACTATGGCTACACCTTC. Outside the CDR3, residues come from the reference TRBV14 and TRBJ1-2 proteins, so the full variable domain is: EAGVTQFPSHSVIEKGQTVTLRCDPISGHDNLYWYRRVMGKEIKFLLHFVKESKQDESGMPNNRFLAERTGGTYSTLKVQPAELEDSGVYFCASSQEFGLNYGYTFGSGTRLTVV.